The clone carrying this TCR beta chain was counted ten times or more. This CDR3 spans 14 amino acids. Per germline, CDR1 SGHRS and CDR2 YFSETQ. Trimming removed 0 bases from V and 7 bases from J, with 13 bases in between. TCRdb re-called the 5' RACE reads with MiXCR, one entry per CDR3 protein. The sample lists some 300,000 distinct CDR3 sequences; 8.1% were seen once. This specimen belongs to a study of T cells after yellow fever vaccination. The origin of this receptor is a man between 18 and 35 years old who received the YFV17D yellow fever vaccine. The chain employs TRBV5-1 and TRBJ1-1, with D unresolved. This sample comprised PBMCs, obtained more than 40 days after the first yellow fever vaccination. Here the CDR3 reads CASSLEGGGSEAFF. The CDR3 nucleotides are TGCGCCAGCAGCTTGGAGGGCGGTGGCAGTGAAGCTTTCTTT.